A single sample is the source of the 12 T cell receptor beta chains below, sequenced in a study of blood T cell repertoires in COVID-19. Method: immunoSEQ multiplex PCR; TCRdb's copy keeps in-frame clones and lacks some. There are 200,000 to 250,000 clones in the sample; more than 80% occur only once, and approximately 2.6% lies in the top ten. The sample was peripheral blood. The receptors come from a man aged 25 to 45 with COVID-19, enrolled during active disease.

The gene calls are TRBV19 and TRBJ1-5; D uncertain. Germline lookup yields CDR1 LNHDA and CDR2 SQIVND (reference sequence). Between the trimmed V and J ends, which lost 3 bases and 3 bases, there was a span of 9 bases. This CDR3 spans 14 amino acids. The DNA of the CDR3 is TGTGCCAGTAGTATTCTGGACTACAATCAGCCCCAGCATTTT. Residues: CASSILDYNQPQHF. The whole variable domain, filled in from reference TRBV19 and TRBJ1-5, reads DGGITQSPKYLFRKEGQNVTLSCEQNLNHDAMYWYRQDPGQGLRLIYYSQIVNDFQKGDIAEGYSVSREKKESFPLTVTSAQKNPTAFYLCASSILDYNQPQHFGDGTRLSIL.

The V and J genes are TRBV7-2 and TRBJ1-4, with a weak D call TRBD1 (5 bases). V was shortened by 5 bases and J by 0 bases, with 19 bases between the two germline ends. Looked up from germline, CDR1 is SGHTA and CDR2 is FQGNSA. This CDR3 has 18 residues. The CDR3 loop is CASSRRAGNEATNEKLFF. The CDR3 coding sequence is TGTGCCAGCAGCCGGCGAGCAGGGAACGAGGCAACTAATGAAAAACTGTTTTTT. Full variable domain (remainder filled in from reference TRBV7-2 and TRBJ1-4): GAGVSQSPSNKVTEKGKDVELRCDPISGHTALYWYRQSLGQGLEFLIYFQGNSAPDKSGLPSDRFSAERTGGSVSTLTIQRTQQEDSAVYLCASSRRAGNEATNEKLFFGSGTQLSVL.

The CDR3 nucleotides are TGTGCCAGCAGATGGACAGGAACGAACACTGAAGCTTTCTTT. Protein sequence: CASRWTGTNTEAFF. The chain employs TRBV6-5 and TRBJ1-1; 7 bases match TRBD1. This CDR3 has 14 residues. V lost 6 bases to trimming and J lost 1 base; unmatched junction nucleotides: 5. Looked up from germline, CDR1 is MNHEY and CDR2 is SVGAGI.

The DNA for the CDR3 is TGTGCCAGCGCCATAGGGGCTAAGCAGCCCCAGCATTTT. Translating gives CASAIGAKQPQHF. The rearrangement uses TRBV27 and TRBJ1-5; tentatively, D is TRBD1 (5 bases). CDR1 and CDR2 from the germline V gene are MNHEY and SMNVEV (reference sequence). Trimming pared 8 bases from V and 7 bases from J, leaving 15 bases between. This CDR3 comprises 13 residues.

This chain uses TRBV7-9 with TRBJ2-1, with TRBD2 identical over 13 bases. Germline CDR1 is SEHNR and CDR2 is FQNEAQ (reference sequence). Trimming removed 5 bases from V and 4 bases from J; junction bases left unmatched: 8. There are 17 residues in the CDR3. The CDR3 sequence is CASSRPGTSGVYNEQFF. DNA for the CDR3: TGTGCCAGCAGCCGTCCCGGGACTAGCGGGGTTTACAATGAGCAGTTCTTC.

The gene calls are TRBV19 and TRBJ2-4, with 8 bases identical to TRBD1. The CDR3 extends over 14 amino acids. Germline CDR1 and CDR2: LNHDA and SQIVND (reference sequence). V lost 6 bases and J lost 8; bases outside the gene matches: 9. The CDR3 spells CASRRTGQGDIQYF. As DNA, the CDR3 is TGTGCCAGTAGGCGGACCGGACAGGGAGACATTCAGTACTTC.

The V and J genes are TRBV6-5 and TRBJ1-1, with D possibly matching TRBD1 (5 bases). Trimming took 2 bases from V and 7 from J, leaving 14 bases between them. This CDR3 comprises 14 residues. Germline CDR1 MNHEY, CDR2 SVGAGI. The CDR3 is CASSYGGSSFEAFF. The CDR3 DNA follows: TGTGCCAGCAGTTACGGGGGGTCCAGCTTTGAAGCTTTCTTT.

The J gene is TRBJ1-3, the V gene TRBV5-1; D remains unclear. Germline-derived CDR1 and CDR2 are SGHRS and YFSETQ. The CDR3 runs to 16 residues. V lost 2 bases and J lost 0, with 12 bases in between. CDR3: CASSLSGASSGNTIYF. CDR3 coding DNA: TGCGCCAGCAGCTTAAGCGGCGCATCCTCTGGAAACACCATATATTTT.

This sequence joins TRBV7-9 and TRBJ2-4; 8 nucleotides match TRBD2. The CDR3 totals 12 residues. Germline-derived CDR1 and CDR2 are SEHNR and FQNEAQ (reference sequence). J was trimmed by 15 bases and V by 5 bases; bases with no gene match: 9. The DNA of the CDR3 is TGTGCCAGCAGCGCAGCGGGGGCCCCAAGGTACTTC. Its protein is CASSAAGAPRYF.

The V and J genes are TRBV30 and TRBJ2-7; 7 bases are shared with TRBD1. Germline CDR1 is GTSNPN and CDR2 is SVGIG (reference sequence). The trim removed 5 bases at V and 6 bases at J, leaving 10 bases unmatched. The CDR3 runs 13 residues. CDR3 DNA sequence: TGTGCCTGGGACCTAACAGGGGTCGGCGAGCAGTACTTC. This sequence encodes CAWDLTGVGEQYF.

This sequence joins TRBV27 and TRBJ1-6, with no clear D. Germline V gives CDR1 MNHEY, CDR2 SMNVEV (reference sequence). This CDR3 spans 14 amino acids. V was cut by 2 bases and J by 13 bases, with 15 bases left in between. For the CDR3, the DNA is TGTGCCAGCAGTTTAGTCAGAATAGAGCGTCCCCTCCACTTT. Its translation is CASSLVRIERPLHF.

The chain links TRBV11-2 to TRBJ2-7, with 12 bases aligning to TRBD2. This CDR3 comprises 14 residues. Germline CDR1 and CDR2: SGHAT and FQNNGV. J gave up 4 bases and V 4 bases, and 2 bases lay outside the gene matches. In DNA, the CDR3 is TGTGCCAGCAGCTCTGGACTAGCGGGGTACGAGCAGTACTTC. It codes for CASSSGLAGYEQYF.